Listed below are T cell receptor beta chains from one sample, sequenced in a study of OX40 agonist ivuxolimab in advanced cancers. Some clones are missing from TCRdb's copy, which holds only in-frame ones; the method was immunoSEQ multiplex PCR. Here the sample spans about 46,000 clones, 82% being singletons. The sample here was CD4+ or CD8+ T cells sorted from blood, taken in a trial of the OX40 agonist ivuxolimab. These receptors were obtained from an adult with an advanced solid tumor such as melanoma, head and neck, liver or kidney cancer. Each CDR3 is given with its conserved first and last residue. The order of the fields is J gene, V gene, clone size, D gene, CDR3 protein, CDR3 DNA. D genes are given only for firm matches. A clone size is listed for some rows: how often the clone was seen (once, few, many), or a class if it is expanded.

J gene: TRBJ2-3; V gene: TRBV5-1; clone size: .; D gene: TRBD2; CDR3 protein: CASSFESAGGTDTQYF; CDR3 DNA: TGCGCCAGCAGCTTTGAATCAGCGGGGGGCACAGATACGCAGTATTTT
J gene: TRBJ1-3; V gene: TRBV7-2; clone size: few; D gene: TRBD1; CDR3 protein: CASSRGGISSGNTIYF; CDR3 DNA: TGTGCCAGCAGCCGAGGGGGCATCTCCTCTGGAAACACCATATATTTT
J gene: TRBJ1-2; V gene: TRBV19; clone size: medium-sized; D gene: .; CDR3 protein: CASSIWSGDYGYTF; CDR3 DNA: TGTGCCAGTAGTATATGGTCAGGGGACTATGGCTACACCTTC
J gene: TRBJ2-3; V gene: TRBV6-5; clone size: .; D gene: .; CDR3 protein: CASSYFSGKTDTQYF; CDR3 DNA: TGTGCCAGCAGTTACTTTTCCGGGAAGACAGATACGCAGTATTTT
J gene: TRBJ1-1; V gene: TRBV5-8; clone size: .; D gene: .; CDR3 protein: CASSLARGAEAFF; CDR3 DNA: TGTGCCAGCAGCTTGGCCCGGGGGGCTGAAGCTTTCTTT
J gene: TRBJ1-2; V gene: TRBV29-1; clone size: once; D gene: .; CDR3 protein: CSVAGGLNYGYTF; CDR3 DNA: TGCAGCGTTGCAGGAGGACTTAACTATGGCTACACCTTC
J gene: TRBJ2-7; V gene: TRBV2; clone size: once; D gene: .; CDR3 protein: CASKVIDEQYF; CDR3 DNA: TGTGCCAGCAAAGTTATCGACGAGCAGTACTTC
J gene: TRBJ2-4; V gene: TRBV5-1; clone size: .; D gene: TRBD1; CDR3 protein: CASRDSGTGSKNIQYF; CDR3 DNA: TGCGCCAGCAGAGATTCTGGGACAGGGTCTAAAAACATTCAGTACTTC
J gene: TRBJ1-2; V gene: TRBV30; clone size: few; D gene: .; CDR3 protein: CAFRGVSNYGYTF; CDR3 DNA: TGTGCCTTTCGGGGCGTCTCTAACTATGGCTACACCTTC
J gene: TRBJ2-7; V gene: TRBV4-1; clone size: .; D gene: .; CDR3 protein: CASSRDVEQYF; CDR3 DNA: TGCGCCAGCAGCCGGGACGTAGAGCAGTACTTC
J gene: TRBJ2-5; V gene: TRBV10-2; clone size: .; D gene: .; CDR3 protein: CASNEGPPEAQYF; CDR3 DNA: TGCGCCAGCAACGAAGGACCCCCAGAGGCCCAGTACTTC
J gene: TRBJ2-5; V gene: TRBV6-1; clone size: .; D gene: .; CDR3 protein: CASSEDWTAAQYF; CDR3 DNA: TGTGCCAGCAGTGAAGATTGGACAGCGGCCCAGTACTTC
J gene: TRBJ1-2; V gene: TRBV20-1; clone size: .; D gene: .; CDR3 protein: CSASGVYGYTF; CDR3 DNA: TGCAGTGCTAGTGGGGTTTATGGCTACACCTTC
J gene: TRBJ1-6; V gene: TRBV25-1; clone size: few; D gene: .; CDR3 protein: CASSAVGNSPLHF; CDR3 DNA: TGTGCCAGCAGTGCTGTAGGGAATTCACCCCTCCACTTT
J gene: TRBJ2-1; V gene: TRBV6-1; clone size: .; D gene: TRBD1; CDR3 protein: CASSEGLPGQGYRNEQFF; CDR3 DNA: TGTGCCAGCAGTGAAGGCCTCCCGGGACAGGGGTACAGGAATGAGCAGTTCTTC
J gene: TRBJ1-3; V gene: TRBV19; clone size: .; D gene: TRBD1; CDR3 protein: CASSRERDRDSGNTIYF; CDR3 DNA: TGTGCCAGTAGTCGCGAGCGGGACAGGGACTCTGGAAACACCATATATTTT
J gene: TRBJ2-1; V gene: TRBV12-5; clone size: .; D gene: .; CDR3 protein: CASGLEGRVYDEQFF; CDR3 DNA: TGTGCTAGTGGTTTGGAGGGGCGGGTCTACGATGAGCAGTTCTTC
J gene: TRBJ2-2; V gene: TRBV5-4; clone size: .; D gene: .; CDR3 protein: CASSLGRAGELFF; CDR3 DNA: TGTGCCAGCAGCTTGGGACGGGCCGGGGAGCTGTTTTTT
J gene: TRBJ1-1; V gene: TRBV25-1; clone size: .; D gene: .; CDR3 protein: CATSPVAGRNTEAFF; CDR3 DNA: TGTGCCACCTCCCCCGTTGCAGGGAGGAACACTGAAGCTTTCTTT
J gene: TRBJ2-2; V gene: TRBV5-4; clone size: few; D gene: TRBD2; CDR3 protein: CASSLGLAGSLGTGELFF; CDR3 DNA: TGTGCCAGCAGCTTGGGGCTAGCGGGGTCCCTGGGTACCGGGGAGCTGTTTTTT
J gene: TRBJ1-2; V gene: TRBV29-1; clone size: .; D gene: .; CDR3 protein: CSGAKAGGGYTF; CDR3 DNA: TGCAGCGGTGCAAAGGCAGGCGGAGGCTACACCTTC
J gene: TRBJ2-7; V gene: TRBV19; clone size: .; D gene: TRBD1; CDR3 protein: CASSPTGYEQYF; CDR3 DNA: TGTGCCAGTAGTCCGACAGGGTACGAGCAGTACTTC
J gene: TRBJ2-6; V gene: TRBV11-2; clone size: .; D gene: .; CDR3 protein: CASSRDVGVLTF; CDR3 DNA: TGTGCCAGCAGCCGGGACGTCGGTGTCCTGACTTTC
J gene: TRBJ2-3; V gene: TRBV6-6; clone size: .; D gene: TRBD2; CDR3 protein: CASRGGGGADTQYF; CDR3 DNA: TGTGCCAGCAGAGGAGGCGGGGGAGCAGATACGCAGTATTTT
J gene: TRBJ2-5; V gene: TRBV11-2; clone size: once; D gene: TRBD1; CDR3 protein: CASSPVAGTGVETQYF; CDR3 DNA: TGTGCCAGCAGCCCGGTCGCCGGGACAGGGGTAGAGACCCAGTACTTC
J gene: TRBJ2-7; V gene: TRBV5-5; clone size: few; D gene: TRBD2; CDR3 protein: CASSPGGTTYEQYF; CDR3 DNA: TGTGCCAGCAGCCCGGGGGGGACCACCTACGAGCAGTACTTC
J gene: TRBJ2-3; V gene: TRBV7-2; clone size: .; D gene: TRBD2; CDR3 protein: CASSLDPSGAQADTQYF; CDR3 DNA: TGTGCCAGCAGCTTAGATCCTAGCGGGGCCCAGGCAGATACGCAGTATTTT
J gene: TRBJ1-3; V gene: TRBV19; clone size: .; D gene: .; CDR3 protein: CASSSLVLSGNTIYF; CDR3 DNA: TGTGCCAGTAGTTCTTTGGTTCTCTCTGGAAACACCATATATTTT
J gene: TRBJ1-4; V gene: TRBV18; clone size: .; D gene: .; CDR3 protein: CASSPQPGKEKLFF; CDR3 DNA: TGTGCCAGCTCACCACAGCCGGGAAAGGAAAAACTGTTTTTT
J gene: TRBJ2-7; V gene: TRBV7-9; clone size: few; D gene: .; CDR3 protein: CASSSGQSLGEQYF; CDR3 DNA: TGTGCCAGCAGCTCCGGACAGTCCCTGGGCGAGCAGTACTTC
J gene: TRBJ2-3; V gene: TRBV6-5; clone size: .; D gene: .; CDR3 protein: CASSYSDSPTDTQYF; CDR3 DNA: TGTGCCAGCAGTTACTCAGACAGCCCCACAGATACGCAGTATTTT
J gene: TRBJ1-2; V gene: TRBV5-1; clone size: once; D gene: .; CDR3 protein: CASSLGGRSGYTF; CDR3 DNA: TGCGCCAGCAGCTTGGGGGGGCGGAGTGGCTACACCTTC
J gene: TRBJ1-2; V gene: TRBV19; clone size: .; D gene: TRBD1; CDR3 protein: CASSRRDRGPLGYTF; CDR3 DNA: TGTGCCAGTAGTCGGCGGGACAGGGGGCCTCTTGGCTACACCTTC
J gene: TRBJ2-3; V gene: TRBV4-2; clone size: .; D gene: TRBD1; CDR3 protein: CASSPGQGSTDTQYF; CDR3 DNA: TGTGCCAGCAGCCCAGGACAGGGTAGCACAGATACGCAGTATTTT
J gene: TRBJ2-7; V gene: TRBV5-4; clone size: .; D gene: .; CDR3 protein: CASSLGGSVDEQYF; CDR3 DNA: TGTGCCAGCAGCTTGGGGGGGTCCGTCGACGAGCAGTACTTC
J gene: TRBJ1-6; V gene: TRBV6-4; clone size: .; D gene: TRBD1; CDR3 protein: CASRPEQGERSPLHF; CDR3 DNA: TGTGCCAGCAGACCCGAACAGGGGGAACGATCACCCCTCCACTTT
J gene: TRBJ2-5; V gene: TRBV5-4; clone size: .; D gene: TRBD2; CDR3 protein: CASSSKRGGSYQETQYF; CDR3 DNA: TGTGCCAGCAGTTCGAAGCGGGGGGGCTCGTACCAAGAGACCCAGTACTTC
J gene: TRBJ1-5; V gene: TRBV7-8; clone size: .; D gene: .; CDR3 protein: CASSLGRDSNQPQHF; CDR3 DNA: TGTGCCAGCAGCTTAGGACGTGATAGCAATCAGCCCCAGCATTTT
J gene: TRBJ2-1; V gene: TRBV5-8; clone size: .; D gene: .; CDR3 protein: CASSLTQGSYNEQFF; CDR3 DNA: TGTGCCAGCAGCTTAACTCAGGGGTCCTACAATGAGCAGTTCTTC
J gene: TRBJ2-7; V gene: TRBV11-2; clone size: .; D gene: .; CDR3 protein: CASSFESWGVSSYEQYF; CDR3 DNA: TGTGCCAGCAGCTTCGAGTCCTGGGGAGTTAGCTCCTACGAGCAGTACTTC
J gene: TRBJ1-2; V gene: TRBV30; clone size: .; D gene: .; CDR3 protein: CAWSVLARMGYTF; CDR3 DNA: TGTGCCTGGAGTGTACTGGCTAGAATGGGCTACACCTTC
J gene: TRBJ1-5; V gene: TRBV19; clone size: .; D gene: TRBD1; CDR3 protein: CASSRDPGGLKPQHF; CDR3 DNA: TGTGCCAGTAGTAGAGACCCAGGGGGCTTGAAGCCCCAGCATTTT
J gene: TRBJ1-1; V gene: TRBV9; clone size: once; D gene: .; CDR3 protein: CASSVGGRNTEAFF; CDR3 DNA: TGTGCCAGCAGCGTAGGTGGCAGGAACACTGAAGCTTTCTTT
J gene: TRBJ2-1; V gene: TRBV11-1; clone size: .; D gene: .; CDR3 protein: CASSRDPVGEQFF; CDR3 DNA: TGTGCCAGCAGCCGGGACCCCGTGGGTGAGCAGTTCTTC
J gene: TRBJ1-1; V gene: TRBV11-2; clone size: .; D gene: .; CDR3 protein: CASSPRGGLNTEAFF; CDR3 DNA: TGTGCCAGCAGCCCTCGGGGGGGATTGAACACTGAAGCTTTCTTT
J gene: TRBJ2-7; V gene: TRBV27; clone size: .; D gene: .; CDR3 protein: CASSPTGTRISYEQYF; CDR3 DNA: TGTGCCAGCAGTCCTACCGGGACAAGGATCTCGTACGAGCAGTACTTC
J gene: TRBJ1-2; V gene: TRBV6-5; clone size: .; D gene: .; CDR3 protein: CASRPREFGYTF; CDR3 DNA: TGTGCCAGCAGACCTCGGGAATTTGGCTACACCTTC
J gene: TRBJ1-6; V gene: TRBV10-3; clone size: .; D gene: TRBD1; CDR3 protein: CAISESGFFDGQGHTLGPNSPLHF; CDR3 DNA: TGTGCCATCAGTGAGTCTGGCTTTTTCGATGGACAGGGTCATACACTGGGGCCAAATTCACCCCTCCACTTT
J gene: TRBJ2-3; V gene: TRBV2; clone size: .; D gene: TRBD2; CDR3 protein: CASSTREGLSTDTQYF; CDR3 DNA: TGTGCCAGCAGTACCAGGGAGGGTCTAAGCACAGATACGCAGTATTTT
J gene: TRBJ1-5; V gene: TRBV19; clone size: few; D gene: .; CDR3 protein: CASSDLGRNQPQHF; CDR3 DNA: TGTGCCAGTAGTGACCTTGGGCGCAATCAGCCCCAGCATTTT
J gene: TRBJ2-3; V gene: TRBV4-1; clone size: .; D gene: .; CDR3 protein: CASSPLTGGRSTDTQYF; CDR3 DNA: TGCGCCAGCAGCCCCTTAACCGGGGGCAGGAGCACAGATACGCAGTATTTT
J gene: TRBJ1-1; V gene: TRBV5-1; clone size: .; D gene: .; CDR3 protein: CASSFSGALNTEAFF; CDR3 DNA: TGCGCCAGCAGCTTCTCCGGGGCCTTGAACACTGAAGCTTTCTTT
J gene: TRBJ1-2; V gene: TRBV10-3; clone size: .; D gene: .; CDR3 protein: CAISDGLKLHGYTF; CDR3 DNA: TGTGCCATCAGTGACGGTCTGAAGCTCCATGGCTACACCTTC
J gene: TRBJ1-3; V gene: TRBV5-4; clone size: .; D gene: .; CDR3 protein: CASSQGSSSGNTIYF; CDR3 DNA: TGTGCCAGCAGCCAGGGGAGTTCCTCTGGAAACACCATATATTTT
J gene: TRBJ1-5; V gene: TRBV18; clone size: .; D gene: .; CDR3 protein: CASSLQGSSNQPQHF; CDR3 DNA: TGTGCCAGCTCACTACAGGGTAGTAGCAATCAGCCCCAGCATTTT
J gene: TRBJ1-6; V gene: TRBV5-6; clone size: .; D gene: .; CDR3 protein: CASSSGFGRGTSPLHF; CDR3 DNA: TGTGCCAGCAGCTCGGGTTTCGGCAGGGGAACCTCACCCCTCCACTTT
J gene: TRBJ1-2; V gene: TRBV5-8; clone size: .; D gene: TRBD1; CDR3 protein: CASSPKTGMHPFGTF; CDR3 DNA: TGTGCCAGCAGCCCAAAGACAGGGATGCATCCTTTTGGGACCTTC